This entry describes one TCR beta chain. The CDR3 has 13 residues. CDR1 is SEHNR and CDR2 is FQNEAQ in the germline V gene (reference sequence). The V gene lost 7 bases and the J gene lost 0 bases, with 9 bases spanning the gap. The data originate from a study of blood T cell repertoires in COVID-19. Across the whole study: From the United States, Italy and Spain came samples of acute and convalescent COVID-19. PBMCs, B-cell-depleted T cells, or T cells provided the cDNA or gDNA that made up the material.

Adults between roughly 18 and 95 years of age took part from 24 US areas. How the authors handled the data: For nucleated cells, counts were estimated from reference gene primer amplification. The repertoire was sequenced with immunoSEQ multiplex PCR; TCRdb's copy has only in-frame clones and lacks some. V and J calls and clone size are as listed in that table; D and trimming were resolved from the DNA. The table lists approximately 300,000 clones, 85% to 95% of them singletons. V is TRBV7-9 and J is TRBJ1-1, with unresolved D. This TCR was sampled from a woman aged 25 to 39 who had been exposed to COVID-19. What was sequenced was PBMCs or T cells enriched from blood (not recorded which). CDR3 sequence reads: CASTAGLNTEAFF. Written as DNA, the CDR3 is TGTGCCAGCACAGCAGGCTTGAACACTGAAGCTTTCTTT.